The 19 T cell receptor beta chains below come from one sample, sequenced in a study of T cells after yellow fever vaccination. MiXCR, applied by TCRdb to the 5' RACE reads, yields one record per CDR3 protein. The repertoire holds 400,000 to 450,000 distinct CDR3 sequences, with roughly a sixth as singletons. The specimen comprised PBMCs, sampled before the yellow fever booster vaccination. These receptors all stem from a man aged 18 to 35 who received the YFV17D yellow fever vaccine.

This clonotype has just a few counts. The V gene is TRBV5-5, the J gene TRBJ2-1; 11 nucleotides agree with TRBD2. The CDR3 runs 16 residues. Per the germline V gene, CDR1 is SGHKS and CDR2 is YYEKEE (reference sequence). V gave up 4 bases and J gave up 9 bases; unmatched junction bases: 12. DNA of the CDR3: TGTGCCAGCAGCCAGGTTAGCGGGGGGGCACTAATTGAGCAGTTCTTC. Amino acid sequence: CASSQVSGGALIEQFF.

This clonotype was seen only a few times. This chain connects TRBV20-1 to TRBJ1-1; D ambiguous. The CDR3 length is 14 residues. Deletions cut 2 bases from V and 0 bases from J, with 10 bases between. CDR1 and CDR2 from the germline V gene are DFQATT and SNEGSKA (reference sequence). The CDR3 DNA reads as TGCAGTGCTAGACCCGGTTCCATGAACACTGAAGCTTTCTTT. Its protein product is CSARPGSMNTEAFF.

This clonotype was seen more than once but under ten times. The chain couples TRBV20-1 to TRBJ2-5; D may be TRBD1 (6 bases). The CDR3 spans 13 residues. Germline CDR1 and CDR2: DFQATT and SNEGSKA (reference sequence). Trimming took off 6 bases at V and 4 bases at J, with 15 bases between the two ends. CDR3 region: CSAPQWGRETQYF. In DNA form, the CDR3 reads TGCAGTGCACCGCAGTGGGGGCGAGAGACCCAGTACTTC.

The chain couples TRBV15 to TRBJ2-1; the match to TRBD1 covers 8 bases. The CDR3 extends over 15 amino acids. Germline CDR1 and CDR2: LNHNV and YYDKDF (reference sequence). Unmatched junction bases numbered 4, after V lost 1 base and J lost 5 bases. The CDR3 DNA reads TGTGCCACCAGCAGAGCTCCGGGACAGGACAATGAGCAGTTCTTC. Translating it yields CATSRAPGQDNEQFF.

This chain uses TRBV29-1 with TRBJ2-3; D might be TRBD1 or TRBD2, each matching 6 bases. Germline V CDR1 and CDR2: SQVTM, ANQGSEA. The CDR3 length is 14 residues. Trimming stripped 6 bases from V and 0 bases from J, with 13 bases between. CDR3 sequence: CSVTRGDSTDTQYF. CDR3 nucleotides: TGCAGCGTAACGAGGGGGGACAGCACAGATACGCAGTATTTT.

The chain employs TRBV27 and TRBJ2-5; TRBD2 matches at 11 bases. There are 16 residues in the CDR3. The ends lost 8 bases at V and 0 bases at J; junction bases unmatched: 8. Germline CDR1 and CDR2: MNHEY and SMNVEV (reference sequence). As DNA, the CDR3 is TGTGCCAGCGGCCAGCTAGCGGGGGGCCACCAAGAGACCCAGTACTTC. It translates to CASGQLAGGHQETQYF.

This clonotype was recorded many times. CDR3 nucleotide sequence: TGCAGTGCCCAAGCTCCCCAGGGGGCTGGCGCCAAAAACATTCAGTACTTC. Amino acid sequence: CSAQAPQGAGAKNIQYF. The chain links TRBV20-1 to TRBJ2-4; 8 bases map to TRBD1. J lost 1 base, V lost 6 bases, and 14 bases had no gene match. This CDR3 comprises 17 residues. Germline V gene lookup returns CDR1 DFQATT and CDR2 SNEGSKA (reference sequence).

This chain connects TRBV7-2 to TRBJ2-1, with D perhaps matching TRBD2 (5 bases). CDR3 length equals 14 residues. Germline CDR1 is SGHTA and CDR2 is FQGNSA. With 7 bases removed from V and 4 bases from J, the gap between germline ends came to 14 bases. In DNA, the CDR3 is TGTGCCAGCAACCCACGGACTGGTTACAATGAGCAGTTCTTC. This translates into CASNPRTGYNEQFF.

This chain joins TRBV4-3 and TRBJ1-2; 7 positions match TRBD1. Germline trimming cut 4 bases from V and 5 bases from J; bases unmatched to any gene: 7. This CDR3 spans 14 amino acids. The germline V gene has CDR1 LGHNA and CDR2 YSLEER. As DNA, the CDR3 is TGCGCCAGCAGCCCTGGGACAGCCGAGTATGGCTACACCTTC. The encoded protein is CASSPGTAEYGYTF.

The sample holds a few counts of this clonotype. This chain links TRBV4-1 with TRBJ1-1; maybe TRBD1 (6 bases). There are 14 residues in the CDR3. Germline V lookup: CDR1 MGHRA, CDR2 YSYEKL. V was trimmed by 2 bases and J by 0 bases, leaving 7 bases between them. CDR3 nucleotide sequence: TGCGCCAGCAGCCAACGACAGGTGAACACTGAAGCTTTCTTT. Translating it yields CASSQRQVNTEAFF.

CDR3 protein: CASSRDSNSGNTIYF. The CDR3 DNA reads TGCGCCAGCAGTCGGGACAGTAACTCTGGAAACACCATATATTTT. The chain is built from TRBV5-1 and TRBJ1-3, with 7 bases identical to TRBD1. V gave up 5 bases and J gave up 0 bases; unmatched junction bases: 5. Per the germline V gene, CDR1 is SGHRS and CDR2 is YFSETQ. The CDR3 loop spans 15 amino acids. The full variable domain, in which reference TRBV5-1 and TRBJ1-3 provide the parts outside the CDR3, is KAGVTQTPRYLIKTRGQQVTLSCSPISGHRSVSWYQQTPGQGLQFLFEYFSETQRNKGNFPGRFSGRQFSNSRSEMNVSTLELGDSALYLCASSRDSNSGNTIYFGEGSWLTVV.

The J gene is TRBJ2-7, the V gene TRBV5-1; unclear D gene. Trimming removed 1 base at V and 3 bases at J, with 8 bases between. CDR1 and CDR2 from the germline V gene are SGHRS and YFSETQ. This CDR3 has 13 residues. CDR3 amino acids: CASSLFGGYEQYF. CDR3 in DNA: TGCGCCAGCAGCTTGTTTGGCGGCTACGAGCAGTACTTC.

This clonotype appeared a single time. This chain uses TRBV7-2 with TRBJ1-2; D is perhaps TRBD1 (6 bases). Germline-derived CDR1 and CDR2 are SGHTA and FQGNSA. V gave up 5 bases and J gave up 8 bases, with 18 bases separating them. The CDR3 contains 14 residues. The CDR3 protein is CASSPRAGQSGYTF. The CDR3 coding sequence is TGTGCCAGCAGCCCCCGGGCCGGACAGTCGGGCTACACCTTC.

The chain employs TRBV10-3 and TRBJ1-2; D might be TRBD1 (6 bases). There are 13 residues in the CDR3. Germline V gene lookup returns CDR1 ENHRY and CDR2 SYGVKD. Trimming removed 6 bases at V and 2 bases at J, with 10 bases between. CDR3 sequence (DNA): TGTGCCATCAGGAGGACAGAGAACTATGGCTACACCTTC. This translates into CAIRRTENYGYTF.

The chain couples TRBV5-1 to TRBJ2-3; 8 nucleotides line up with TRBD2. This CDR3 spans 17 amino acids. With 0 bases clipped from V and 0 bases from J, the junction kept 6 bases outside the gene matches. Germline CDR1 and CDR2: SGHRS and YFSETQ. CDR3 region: CASSLGRLAWSTDTQYF. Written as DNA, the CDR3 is TGCGCCAGCAGCTTGGGTCGACTAGCGTGGAGCACAGATACGCAGTATTTT.

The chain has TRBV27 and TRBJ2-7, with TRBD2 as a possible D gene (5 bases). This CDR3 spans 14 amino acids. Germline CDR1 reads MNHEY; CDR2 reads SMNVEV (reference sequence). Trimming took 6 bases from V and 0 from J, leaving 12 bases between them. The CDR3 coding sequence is TGTGCCAGCAGCTTTTACCGGGACTCCTACGAGCAGTACTTC. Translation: CASSFYRDSYEQYF.

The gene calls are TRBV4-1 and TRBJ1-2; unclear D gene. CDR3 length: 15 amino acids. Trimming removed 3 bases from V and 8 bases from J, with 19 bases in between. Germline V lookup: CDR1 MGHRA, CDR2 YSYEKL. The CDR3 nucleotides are TGCGCCAGCAGCCATGAGTTCCAGAGAAGTGGAGGCTACACCTTC. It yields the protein CASSHEFQRSGGYTF.

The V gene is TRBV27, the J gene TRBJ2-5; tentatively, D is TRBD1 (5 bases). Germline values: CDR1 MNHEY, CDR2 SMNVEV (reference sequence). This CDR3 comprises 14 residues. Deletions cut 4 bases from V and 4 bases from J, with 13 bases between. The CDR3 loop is CASSSRQWGETQYF. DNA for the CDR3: TGTGCCAGCAGTTCGAGACAGTGGGGAGAGACCCAGTACTTC.

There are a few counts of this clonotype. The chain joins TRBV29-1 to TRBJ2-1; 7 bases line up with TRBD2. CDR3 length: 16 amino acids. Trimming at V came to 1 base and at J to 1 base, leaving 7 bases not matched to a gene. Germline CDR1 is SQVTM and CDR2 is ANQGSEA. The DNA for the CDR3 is TGCAGCGTTGAAGCGCCTTCTAGCGGATCCTACAATGAGCAGTTCTTC. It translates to CSVEAPSSGSYNEQFF.